The 20 T cell receptor beta chains given below trace back to one sample, sequenced in a study of cytomegalovirus exposure and HLA in healthy donors. The PCR contained 60 Vbeta and 13 Jbeta primers. Only in-frame clones appear in the TCRdb table, and some are missing; sequencing was by immunoSEQ multiplex PCR. In the table there are 130,000 to 150,000 clones, 50% to 75% of which are singletons. The sequencing input was PBMCs. Receptor source: a woman younger than 45 in good health and CMV-seropositive.

This clone was seen a handful of times. The chain has TRBV4-1 and TRBJ1-2, with D possibly matching TRBD1 (5 bases). Trimming removed 5 bases from V and 2 bases from J, with 12 bases in between. Per germline, CDR1 MGHRA and CDR2 YSYEKL. The CDR3 consists of 14 residues. DNA for the CDR3: TGCGCCAGCAGCTACGGGACTGTCAACTATGGCTACACCTTC. Residues: CASSYGTVNYGYTF.

Here the CDR3 reads CASSHTPHPAHDSNQPQHF. The CDR3 bases are TGCGCCAGCAGTCACACACCCCACCCCGCACACGATAGCAATCAGCCCCAGCATTTT. V and J are TRBV23-1 and TRBJ1-5; D gene ambiguous. Being an ORF, TRBV23-1 has a function that is uncertain. V was trimmed by 3 bases and J by 0 bases, leaving 21 bases between them. This CDR3 comprises 19 residues.

This clone showed up just once. The V call is TRBV28, the J call TRBJ1-5; D is unresolved. Germline V gives CDR1 MDHEN, CDR2 SYDVKM. The CDR3 is 13 amino acids. V gave up 7 bases and J gave up 4 bases, with 11 bases separating them. CDR3 region: CASNTNLNQPQHF. CDR3 nucleotides: TGTGCCAGCAATACAAATTTGAATCAGCCCCAGCATTTT.

This clone came up a few times. In nucleotides, the CDR3 is TGTGCCAGCAGCTTAGGTGGGAGTAGCGAGCAGTACTTC. Encoded protein: CASSLGGSSEQYF. J is TRBJ2-7 and V is TRBV7-9, with D perhaps TRBD2 (5 bases). Trimming removed 1 base from V and 6 bases from J, with 10 bases in between. Germline assignment: CDR1 SEHNR and CDR2 FQNEAQ (reference sequence). The CDR3 is 13 residues long.

This sequence joins TRBV4-2 and TRBJ1-3; D gene uncertain. V was pared by 4 bases and J by 1 base, with 17 bases between. Germline loops: CDR1 LGHNA, CDR2 YNFKEQ. The CDR3 loop spans 17 amino acids. This CDR3 reads CASSPGRERWSGNTIYF. The DNA for the CDR3 is TGTGCCAGCAGCCCTGGACGCGAGCGGTGGTCTGGAAACACCATATATTTT.

This sequence joins TRBV2 and TRBJ1-1; D is possibly TRBD1 (6 bases). Trimming shortened V by 7 bases and J by 4 bases, and 16 bases separated the two germline ends. Germline CDR1 SNHLY, CDR2 FYNNEI. This CDR3 contains 14 residues. The CDR3 nucleotides read TGTGCCAGCACACTAAGGGGGAGTGTCACTGAAGCTTTCTTT. This translates into CASTLRGSVTEAFF.

The chain is built from TRBV28 and TRBJ2-7; D perhaps matches TRBD2 (6 bases). Germline CDR1 reads MDHEN; CDR2 reads SYDVKM. This CDR3 region has 15 residues. Trimming removed 4 bases at V and 4 bases at J, with 17 bases between. The CDR3 coding sequence is TGTGCCAGCAGTTCCACCAATACCGGGACTTACGAGCAGTACTTC. Translated, it gives CASSSTNTGTYEQYF.

The chain uses TRBV5-4 and TRBJ2-5; unclear D gene. Trimming took 0 bases from V and 5 from J, leaving 8 bases between them. The CDR3 sequence is 13 residues long. CDR1 and CDR2 from the germline V gene are SGHNT and YYREEE (reference sequence). This CDR3 reads CASSLVTAETQYF. The CDR3 region has the DNA TGTGCCAGCAGCTTGGTAACAGCCGAGACCCAGTACTTC.

The V call is TRBV30, the J call TRBJ1-5; D is ambiguous. Germline V gene sequence: CDR1 GTSNPN, CDR2 SVGIG (reference sequence). Trimming shortened V by 3 bases and J by 3 bases, and 9 bases separated the two germline ends. CDR3 length: 13 residues. CDR3 sequence (DNA): TGTGCCTGGAGACGGCAGGACAATCAGCCCCAGCATTTT. Translating gives CAWRRQDNQPQHF.

This sequence joins TRBV7-9 and TRBJ1-1; no firm D call. CDR1 SEHNR and CDR2 FQNEAQ come from the germline V gene (reference sequence). This CDR3 has 15 amino acids. Trimming cost V 2 bases and J 9 bases, with 19 bases left between them. CDR3 residues: CASSLHSVRASKAFF. In nucleotides, the CDR3 is TGTGCCAGCAGCTTACACTCCGTGCGGGCGAGTAAAGCTTTCTTT.

V usage is TRBV2 and J usage is TRBJ2-7; tentatively, D is TRBD1 (5 bases). Trimming stripped 9 bases from V and 2 bases from J, with 8 bases between. From germline, CDR1 is SNHLY and CDR2 FYNNEI. This CDR3 is 11 amino acids long. This CDR3 is CARQGAYEQYF. Here the CDR3 DNA reads TGTGCCAGGCAGGGTGCCTACGAGCAGTACTTC. The full variable domain, rest sourced from reference TRBV2 and TRBJ2-7, is EPEVTQTPSHQVTQMGQEVILRCVPISNHLYFYWYRQILGQKVEFLVSFYNNEISEKSEIFDDQFSVERPDGSNFTLKIRSTKLEDSAMYFCARQGAYEQYFGPGTRLTVT.

This clone came up a few times. The chain has TRBV29-1 and TRBJ2-7; 10 positions agree with TRBD1. After removal of 6 bases from V and 4 bases from J, the junction contained 6 bases not matched to a gene. The CDR3 has 13 amino acids. From germline, CDR1 is SQVTM and CDR2 ANQGSEA. The CDR3 sequence is CSVEGTGVYEQYF. The CDR3 coding sequence is TGCAGCGTAGAGGGGACAGGGGTATACGAGCAGTACTTC.

The chain couples TRBV28 to TRBJ1-4; D unresolved. Germline CDR1 MDHEN, CDR2 SYDVKM. V shed 3 bases and J shed 11 bases, with 13 bases lying between them. This CDR3 region has 13 residues. Here the CDR3 DNA reads TGTGCCAGCAGTTTTTTTCATCGAGAGAAACTGTTTTTT. Amino acid sequence: CASSFFHREKLFF.

V gene TRBV6-1 combines with J gene TRBJ2-5; 8 bases line up with TRBD1. With 2 bases clipped from V and 3 bases from J, the junction kept 8 bases outside the gene matches. Germline CDR1 reads MNHNS; CDR2 reads SASEGT. The CDR3 totals 16 residues. The CDR3 region is CASSEWGRGREETQYF. CDR3 sequence (DNA): TGTGCCAGCAGTGAATGGGGCAGGGGGCGCGAAGAGACCCAGTACTTC.

There are a few counts of this clone. At one end, the junction sequence differs from germline, possibly due to a read error. The genes are TRBV7-9 and TRBJ1-2; D call uncertain. The germline V gene encodes CDR1 SEHNR and CDR2 FQNEAQ (reference sequence). The CDR3 covers 12 residues. Here the CDR3 DNA reads TGTGCCAGCAGCTTAGTTCCCCAGGAGGTTCCCTTC. Amino acids: CASSLVPQEVPF.

The J gene is TRBJ2-3, the V gene TRBV7-3; D may be TRBD2 (6 bases). The V and J ends lost 3 bases and 1 base respectively, with 8 bases between them. Germline V CDR1 and CDR2: SGHTA, FQGTGA. This CDR3 spans 14 amino acids. CDR3 region: CASSFTGGTDTQYF. The CDR3 DNA reads as TGTGCCAGCAGCTTCACGGGGGGCACAGATACGCAGTATTTT.

The rearrangement uses TRBV7-6 and TRBJ1-1, with D perhaps matching TRBD1 (6 bases). The CDR3 is made up of 13 amino acids. CDR1 and CDR2 from the germline V gene are SGHVS and FNYEAQ. Trimming pared 5 bases from V and 1 base from J, leaving 8 bases between. The CDR3 here is CASSLTGNTEAFF. CDR3 nucleotide sequence: TGTGCCAGCAGCCTGACAGGGAACACTGAAGCTTTCTTT.

The sample holds a few counts of this clone. The CDR3 DNA is TGTGCCAGCAGCGCAACGGGTAATTCACCCCTCCACTTT. As protein: CASSATGNSPLHF. This chain joins TRBV7-9 and TRBJ1-6; D gene ambiguous. Trimming cost V 5 bases and J 6 bases, with 8 bases left between them. The CDR3 contains 13 residues. The germline gives CDR1 SEHNR, CDR2 FQNEAQ (reference sequence).

V gene TRBV13 combines with J gene TRBJ2-7, with 11 positions matching TRBD2. Germline V CDR1 and CDR2: PRHDT, FYEKMQ (reference sequence). V lost 4 bases, J lost 2 bases, and 7 bases stayed unmatched. The length of the CDR3 is 16 residues. CDR3 sequence reads: CASSSIAGGPPYEQYF. In DNA, the CDR3 is TGTGCCAGCAGCTCAATAGCGGGAGGGCCCCCCTACGAGCAGTACTTC.

The genes are TRBV7-9 and TRBJ2-7, with TRBD2 as a possible D gene (6 bases). This CDR3 contains 14 residues. The ends were cut back, 1 base at V and 1 base at J, with 8 bases in the middle. Germline values: CDR1 SEHNR, CDR2 FQNEAQ (reference sequence). Here the CDR3 DNA reads TGTGCCAGCAGCTTAGTTCGGGAGTCCTACGAGCAGTACTTC. This encodes CASSLVRESYEQYF.